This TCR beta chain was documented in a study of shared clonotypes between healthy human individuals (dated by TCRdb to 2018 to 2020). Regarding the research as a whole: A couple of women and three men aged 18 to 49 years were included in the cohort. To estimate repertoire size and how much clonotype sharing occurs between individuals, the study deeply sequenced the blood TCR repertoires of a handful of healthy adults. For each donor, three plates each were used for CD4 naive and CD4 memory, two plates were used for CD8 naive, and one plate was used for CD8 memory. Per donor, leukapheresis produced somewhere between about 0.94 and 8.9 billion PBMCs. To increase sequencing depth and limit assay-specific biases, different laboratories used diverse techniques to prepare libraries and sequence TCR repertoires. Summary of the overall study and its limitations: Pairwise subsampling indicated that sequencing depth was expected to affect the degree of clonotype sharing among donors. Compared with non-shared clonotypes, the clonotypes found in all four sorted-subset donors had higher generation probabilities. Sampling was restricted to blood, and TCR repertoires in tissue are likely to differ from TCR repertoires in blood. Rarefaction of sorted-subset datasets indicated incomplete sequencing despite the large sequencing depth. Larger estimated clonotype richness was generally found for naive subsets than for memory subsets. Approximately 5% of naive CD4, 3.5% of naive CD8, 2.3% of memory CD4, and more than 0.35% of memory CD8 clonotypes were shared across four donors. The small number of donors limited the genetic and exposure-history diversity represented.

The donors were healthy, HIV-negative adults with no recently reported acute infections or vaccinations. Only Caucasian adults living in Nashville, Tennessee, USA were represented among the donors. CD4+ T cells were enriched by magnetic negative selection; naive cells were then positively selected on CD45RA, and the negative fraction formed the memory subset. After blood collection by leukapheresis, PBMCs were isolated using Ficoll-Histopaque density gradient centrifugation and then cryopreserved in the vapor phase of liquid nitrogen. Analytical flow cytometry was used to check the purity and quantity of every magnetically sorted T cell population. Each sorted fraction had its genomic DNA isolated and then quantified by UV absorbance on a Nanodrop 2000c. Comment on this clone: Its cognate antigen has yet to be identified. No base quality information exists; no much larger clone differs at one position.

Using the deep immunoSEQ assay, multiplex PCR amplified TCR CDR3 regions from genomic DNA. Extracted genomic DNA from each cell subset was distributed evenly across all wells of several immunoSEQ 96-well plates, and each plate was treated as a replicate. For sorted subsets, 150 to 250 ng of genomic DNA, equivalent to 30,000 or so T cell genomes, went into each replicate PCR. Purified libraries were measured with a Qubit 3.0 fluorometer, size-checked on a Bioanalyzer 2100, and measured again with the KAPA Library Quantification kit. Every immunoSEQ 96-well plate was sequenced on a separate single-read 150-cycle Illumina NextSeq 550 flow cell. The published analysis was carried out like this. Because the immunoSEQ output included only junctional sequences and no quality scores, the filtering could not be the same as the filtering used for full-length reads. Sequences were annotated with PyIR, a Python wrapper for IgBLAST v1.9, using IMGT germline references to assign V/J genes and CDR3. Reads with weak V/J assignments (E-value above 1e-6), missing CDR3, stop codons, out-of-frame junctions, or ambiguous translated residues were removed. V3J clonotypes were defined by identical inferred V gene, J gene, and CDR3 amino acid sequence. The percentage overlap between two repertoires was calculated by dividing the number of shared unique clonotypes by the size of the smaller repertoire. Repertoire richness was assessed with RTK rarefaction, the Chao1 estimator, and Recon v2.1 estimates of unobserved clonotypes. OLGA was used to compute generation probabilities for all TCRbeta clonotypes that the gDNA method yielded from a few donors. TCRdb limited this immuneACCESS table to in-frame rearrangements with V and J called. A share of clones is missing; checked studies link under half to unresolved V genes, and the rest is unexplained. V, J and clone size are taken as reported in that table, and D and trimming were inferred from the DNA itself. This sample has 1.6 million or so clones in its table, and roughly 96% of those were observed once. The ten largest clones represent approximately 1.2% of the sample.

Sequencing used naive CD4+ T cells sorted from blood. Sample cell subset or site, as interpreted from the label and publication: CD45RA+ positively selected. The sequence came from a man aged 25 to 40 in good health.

The sequenced DNA: TGTGCCAGCAGCTGGACTAGCGGGAGGATAAATGAGCAGTTCTTC. Translated, this gives CASSWTSGRINEQFF. The sequence links TRBV27 to TRBJ2-1, with 14 central nucleotides matching TRBD2. Per the germline V gene (reference sequence), MNHEY is the CDR1 and SMNVEV is the CDR2. CDR3 length: 15 amino acids, cysteine to phenylalanine. CDR3 DNA is the only sequence kept; it has 45 bases, read in frame from the first base. The germline V end is reduced by 6 bases and the J end by 7 bases; junction bases left unmatched: 5.